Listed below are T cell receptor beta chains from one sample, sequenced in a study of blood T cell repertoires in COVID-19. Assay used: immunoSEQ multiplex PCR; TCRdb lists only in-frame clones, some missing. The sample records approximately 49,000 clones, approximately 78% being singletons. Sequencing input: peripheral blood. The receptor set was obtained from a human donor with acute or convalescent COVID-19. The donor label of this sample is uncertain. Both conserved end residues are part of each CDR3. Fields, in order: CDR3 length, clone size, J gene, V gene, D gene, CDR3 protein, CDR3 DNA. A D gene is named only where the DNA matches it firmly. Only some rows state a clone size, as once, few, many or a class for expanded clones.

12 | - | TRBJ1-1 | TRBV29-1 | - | CSVEGDTIEAFF | TGCAGCGTTGAGGGGGACACCATTGAAGCTTTCTTT
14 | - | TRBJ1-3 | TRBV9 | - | CASGQGNSGNTIYF | TGTGCCAGCGGGCAGGGAAACTCTGGAAACACCATATATTTT
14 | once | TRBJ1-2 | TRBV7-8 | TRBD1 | CASSLARGLGGYTF | TGTGCCAGCAGCTTAGCGAGGGGGCTGGGAGGCTACACCTTC
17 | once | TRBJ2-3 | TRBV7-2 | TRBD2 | CASSLGLAGGPTDTQYF | TGTGCCAGCAGCTTAGGTCTGGCGGGAGGGCCAACAGATACGCAGTATTTT
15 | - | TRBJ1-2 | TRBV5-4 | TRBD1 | CASSLGQGSSYGYTF | TGTGCCAGCAGCCTGGGACAGGGGTCGTCCTATGGCTACACCTTC
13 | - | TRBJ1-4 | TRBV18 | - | CASSPATNEKLFF | TGTGCCAGCTCACCCGCAACTAATGAAAAACTGTTTTTT
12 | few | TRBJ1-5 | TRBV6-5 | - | CASSYLNQPQHF | TGTGCCAGCAGTTACCTCAATCAGCCCCAGCATTTT
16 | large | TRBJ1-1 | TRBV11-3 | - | CASSLEGGLGNTEAFF | TGTGCCAGCAGCTTGGAAGGAGGGTTGGGAAACACTGAAGCTTTCTTT
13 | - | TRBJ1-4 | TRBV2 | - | CAIWGQENEKLFF | TGTGCCATCTGGGGACAAGAAAATGAAAAACTGTTTTTT
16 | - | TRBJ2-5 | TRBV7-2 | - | CASTLKGTFRTETQYF | TGTGCCAGCACCTTAAAGGGGACTTTTCGAACGGAGACCCAGTACTTC
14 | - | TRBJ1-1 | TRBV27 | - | CASSLWAGPTVAFF | TGTGCCAGCAGTTTATGGGCGGGACCTACCGTAGCTTTCTTT
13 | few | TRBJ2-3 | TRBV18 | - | CASSPTNTDTQYF | TGTGCCAGCTCTCCGACTAACACAGATACGCAGTATTTT
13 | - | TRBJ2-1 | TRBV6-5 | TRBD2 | CASSPGDYNEQFF | TGTGCCAGCAGTCCTGGGGACTATAATGAGCAGTTCTTC
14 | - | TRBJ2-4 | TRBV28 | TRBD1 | CASEQGVAKNIQYF | TGTGCCAGCGAACAGGGGGTGGCCAAAAACATTCAGTACTTC
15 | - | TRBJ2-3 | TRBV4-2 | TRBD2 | CASSQGLAITDTQYF | TGTGCCAGCAGCCAAGGACTAGCGATCACAGATACGCAGTATTTT
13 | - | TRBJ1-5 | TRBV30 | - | CAWGRTANQPQHF | TGTGCCTGGGGTAGGACAGCGAATCAGCCCCAGCATTTT
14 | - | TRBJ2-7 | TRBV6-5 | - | CASSMDTVLYEQYF | TGTGCCAGCAGTATGGACACGGTCCTCTACGAGCAGTACTTC
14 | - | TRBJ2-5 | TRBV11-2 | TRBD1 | CASRGTGEGETQYF | TGTGCCAGCAGAGGGACAGGGGAAGGCGAGACCCAGTACTTC
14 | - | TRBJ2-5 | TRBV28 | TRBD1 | CASIPGGHQETQYF | TGTGCCAGCATCCCAGGGGGACATCAAGAGACCCAGTACTTC
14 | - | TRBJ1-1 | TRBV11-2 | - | CASRVAGGSTEAFF | TGTGCCAGCAGAGTTGCGGGCGGGAGCACTGAAGCTTTCTTT
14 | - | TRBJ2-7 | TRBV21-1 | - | CASSSLYSPYEQYF | TGTGCCAGCAGCTCCCTCTACAGCCCCTACGAGCAGTACTTC
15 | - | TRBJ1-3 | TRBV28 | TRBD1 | CASRGDRASGNTIYF | TGTGCCAGCAGGGGGGACAGGGCCTCTGGAAACACCATATATTTT
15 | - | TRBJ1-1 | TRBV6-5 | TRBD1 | CASSSRQGSDTEAFF | TGTGCCAGCAGTTCGAGACAGGGGTCAGACACTGAAGCTTTCTTT
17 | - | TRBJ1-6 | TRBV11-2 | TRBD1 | CASSLGQGAPYNSPLHF | TGTGCCAGCAGCTTAGGACAGGGGGCACCGTATAATTCACCCCTCCACTTT
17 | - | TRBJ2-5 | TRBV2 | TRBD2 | CASSELGLAGGGETQYF | TGTGCCAGCAGTGAACTCGGGCTAGCGGGGGGAGGAGAGACCCAGTACTTC
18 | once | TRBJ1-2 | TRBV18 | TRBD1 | CASSPPAGTGGRVDGYTF | TGTGCCAGCTCTCCCCCTGCCGGGACAGGGGGCAGGGTGGATGGCTACACCTTC
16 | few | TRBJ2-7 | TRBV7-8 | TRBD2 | CASSSLAGGAKYEQYF | TGTGCCAGCAGCTCACTAGCGGGGGGCGCCAAATACGAGCAGTACTTC
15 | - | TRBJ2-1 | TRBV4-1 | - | CASSPLGLRFNEQFF | TGCGCCAGCAGCCCACTAGGTCTTCGTTTCAATGAGCAGTTCTTC
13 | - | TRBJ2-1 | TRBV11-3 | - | CASSPGTSNEQFF | TGTGCCAGCAGCCCCGGGACTTCCAATGAGCAGTTCTTC
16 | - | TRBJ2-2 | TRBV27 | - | CASSPTWAASTGELFF | TGTGCCAGCAGTCCCACCTGGGCTGCGAGCACCGGGGAGCTGTTTTTT
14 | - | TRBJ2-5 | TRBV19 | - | CASSISAVQETQYF | TGTGCCAGTAGTATATCCGCGGTCCAAGAGACCCAGTACTTC
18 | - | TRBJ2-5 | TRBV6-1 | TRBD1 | CASSDGRGTGTYQETQYF | TGTGCCAGCAGTGATGGGAGGGGGACAGGGACGTACCAAGAGACCCAGTACTTC
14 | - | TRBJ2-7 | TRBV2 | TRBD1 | CASRRTGQDYEQYF | TGTGCCAGCAGGCGTACGGGACAGGACTACGAGCAGTACTTC
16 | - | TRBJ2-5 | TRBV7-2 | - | CASSLGARRGQETQYF | TGTGCCAGCAGCTTAGGGGCTCGGAGGGGTCAAGAGACCCAGTACTTC
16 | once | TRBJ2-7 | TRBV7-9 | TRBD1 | CASSSRGTGSHYEQYF | TGTGCCAGCAGCTCACGAGGGACAGGGTCGCACTACGAGCAGTACTTC
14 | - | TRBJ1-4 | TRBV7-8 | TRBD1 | CASSLDRGVEKLFF | TGTGCCAGCAGCCTGGACAGGGGAGTAGAAAAACTGTTTTTT
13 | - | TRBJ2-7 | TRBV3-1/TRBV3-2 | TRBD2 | CASSLDGGGEQYF | TGTGCCAGCAGCCTTGACGGCGGGGGCGAGCAGTACTTC
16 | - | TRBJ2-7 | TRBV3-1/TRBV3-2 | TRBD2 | CASSQDLAREGLDQYF | TGTGCCAGCAGCCAAGATCTTGCGCGGGAGGGCCTCGATCAGTACTTC
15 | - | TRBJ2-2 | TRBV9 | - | CASSVGPQNTGELFF | TGTGCCAGCAGCGTAGGTCCACAGAACACCGGGGAGCTGTTTTTT
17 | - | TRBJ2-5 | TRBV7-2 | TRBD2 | CASSSRAGLPYQETQYF | TGTGCCAGCAGCTCGAGAGCGGGACTACCTTACCAAGAGACCCAGTACTTC
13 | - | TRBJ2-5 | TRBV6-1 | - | CASSDQGQETQYF | TGTGCCAGCAGTGACCAGGGGCAAGAGACCCAGTACTTC
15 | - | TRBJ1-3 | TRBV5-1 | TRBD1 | CASSSSGGSGNTIYF | TGCGCCAGCAGCTCCTCAGGGGGCTCTGGAAACACCATATATTTT
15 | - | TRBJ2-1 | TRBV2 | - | CASSEARGGYNEQFF | TGTGCCAGCAGTGAAGCGAGGGGGGGCTACAATGAGCAGTTCTTC
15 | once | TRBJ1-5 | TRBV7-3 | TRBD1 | CASSLNGDREQPQHF | TGTGCCAGCAGCTTAAACGGGGACAGGGAGCAGCCCCAGCATTTT
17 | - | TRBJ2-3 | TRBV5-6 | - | CASSSAVLGSGTDTQYF | TGTGCCAGCAGCTCGGCCGTCCTCGGGTCGGGCACAGATACGCAGTATTTT
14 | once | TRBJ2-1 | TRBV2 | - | CASRLGGGLNEQFF | TGTGCCAGCCGCTTGGGGGGGGGCCTAAATGAGCAGTTCTTC
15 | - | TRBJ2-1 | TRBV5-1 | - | CASSSGGGRQNEQFF | TGCGCCAGCAGCTCCGGTGGAGGCCGACAAAATGAGCAGTTCTTC
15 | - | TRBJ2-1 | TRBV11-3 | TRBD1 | CASSGRDSSYNEQFF | TGTGCCAGCAGCGGCAGGGACAGCTCCTACAATGAGCAGTTCTTC
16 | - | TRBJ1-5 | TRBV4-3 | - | CASSQEGHRINQPQHF | TGCGCCAGCAGCCAAGAGGGACACAGGATCAATCAGCCCCAGCATTTT
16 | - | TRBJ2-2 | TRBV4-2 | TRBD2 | CASSQNSGGDTGELFF | TGTGCCAGCAGCCAAAATAGCGGGGGGGACACCGGGGAGCTGTTTTTT
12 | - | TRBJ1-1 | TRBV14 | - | CASSRPGFGAFF | TGTGCCAGCAGCCGGCCGGGTTTCGGAGCTTTCTTT
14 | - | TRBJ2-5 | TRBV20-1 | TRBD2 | CSASGRGGLETQYF | TGCAGTGCTAGTGGGCGGGGGGGGTTAGAGACCCAGTACTTC
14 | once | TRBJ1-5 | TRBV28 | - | CASSSRTRNQPQHF | TGTGCCAGCAGTTCACGGACACGCAATCAGCCCCAGCATTTT
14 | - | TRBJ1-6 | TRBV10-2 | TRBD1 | CASSGQGPGSPLHF | TGCGCCAGCAGTGGACAGGGCCCAGGGTCACCCCTCCACTTT